The 28 T cell receptor beta chains below all came from one sample that was sequenced in a study of blood T cell repertoires in COVID-19. Here immunoSEQ multiplex PCR was the method, and the copy in TCRdb shows in-frame clones only, minus some. In the table there are about 140,000 clones, about 80% of which are singletons. Sequencing input: peripheral blood. These receptors all come from a woman aged 55-69 years with acute or convalescent COVID-19.

The DNA of the CDR3 is TGCGCCAGCAGCTGGGGGACAGGGGCCGTCGATGAGCAGTTCTTC. As protein: CASSWGTGAVDEQFF. This rearrangement joins TRBV5-1 to TRBJ2-1, with 10 bases identical to TRBD1. The V gene end was trimmed by 3 bases and the J gene end by 8 bases; junction bases not matched to a gene: 8. CDR1 SGHRS and CDR2 YFSETQ come from the germline V gene. This CDR3 has 15 residues.

The chain couples TRBV19 to TRBJ1-1, with a tentative D call TRBD1 (5 bases). The CDR3 is 13 residues long. V was shortened by 4 bases and J by 1 base, with 7 bases between the two germline ends. Germline-derived CDR1 and CDR2 are LNHDA and SQIVND (reference sequence). In DNA form, the CDR3 reads TGTGCCAGTAGTACGGGGGGGAACACTGAAGCTTTCTTT. Its protein product is CASSTGGNTEAFF.

This chain uses TRBV9 with TRBJ2-3; 7 positions agree with TRBD2. J lost 1 base, V lost 0 bases, and 8 bases had no gene match. Germline CDR1 and CDR2: SGDLS and YYNGEE. CDR3 length equals 17 residues. CDR3 nucleotides: TGTGCCAGCAGCGTAGGAGTCCGTGCGGGAGGCACAGATACGCAGTATTTT. It is translated as CASSVGVRAGGTDTQYF.

The J gene is TRBJ1-2, the V gene TRBV2; no definite D call. This CDR3 spans 14 amino acids. From germline, CDR1 is SNHLY and CDR2 FYNNEI. Trimming took off 7 bases at V and 6 bases at J, with 18 bases between the two ends. The CDR3 nucleotides are TGTGCCAGCACCCGAGGGCTATCTGGGGATGGCTACACCTTC. Its protein is CASTRGLSGDGYTF.

The chain combines TRBV5-5 with TRBJ2-1, with D possibly matching TRBD2 (7 bases). CDR1 and CDR2 (germline): SGHKS, YYEKEE (reference sequence). V dropped 4 bases and J dropped 3 bases, with 11 bases sitting between them. This CDR3 region has 14 residues. The CDR3 sequence is CASSEGEGYNEQFF. As DNA, the CDR3 is TGTGCCAGCAGCGAGGGGGAGGGCTACAATGAGCAGTTCTTC.

The count of this clone is one. The gene calls are TRBV27 and TRBJ2-3; no firm D call. CDR3 length: 15 amino acids. Germline assignment: CDR1 MNHEY and CDR2 SMNVEV (reference sequence). With 5 bases removed from V and 1 base from J, the gap between germline ends came to 13 bases. Here the CDR3 reads CASSQDKVGTDTQYF. CDR3 coding DNA: TGTGCCAGCAGTCAAGACAAAGTGGGCACAGATACGCAGTATTTT.

The J gene is TRBJ2-3, the V gene TRBV4-3, with D possibly TRBD2 on 6 matching bases. CDR1 and CDR2 (germline): LGHNA, YSLEER. V was clipped by 4 bases and J by 0 bases, with 11 bases between them. This CDR3 is 15 amino acids long. CDR3 sequence (DNA): TGCGCCAGCAGCCGCGGTGGGGGGAGCACAGATACGCAGTATTTT. Translation gives CASSRGGGSTDTQYF.

This clone appeared a few times. The sample holds other DNA sequences that translate to the same CDR3. CDR3 amino acids: CASSQEGGYGYTF. The CDR3 nucleotides read TGTGCCAGCAGCCAAGAGGGGGGCTATGGCTACACCTTC. The rearrangement joins TRBV3-1 (or the pseudogene TRBV3-2) to TRBJ1-2, with D possibly being TRBD1 (5 bases). V dropped 0 bases and J dropped 4 bases, with 6 bases sitting between them. In germline, CDR1 is LGHDT, CDR2 YNNKEL (reference sequence). This CDR3 region has 13 residues.

As concerns this clone: The sample holds other DNA sequences that translate to the same CDR3. The chain recombines TRBV28 with TRBJ1-5; TRBD1 aligns across 7 bases. V was pared by 4 bases and J by 2 bases, with 5 bases of the junction left unmatched. Germline assignment: CDR1 MDHEN and CDR2 SYDVKM. This CDR3 is built from 15 residues. The CDR3 loop is CASSSTGQRNQPQHF. Written as DNA, the CDR3 is TGTGCCAGCAGTTCGACGGGACAGCGCAATCAGCCCCAGCATTTT.

The chain links TRBV3-1 (or the pseudogene TRBV3-2) to TRBJ2-1; a possible D gene is TRBD2 (6 bases). Germline V gives CDR1 LGHDT, CDR2 YNNKEL (reference sequence). The CDR3 is made up of 15 amino acids. V was trimmed by 1 base and J by 7 bases, leaving 14 bases between them. CDR3 residues: CASSQVQEGRNEQFF. In nucleotides, the CDR3 is TGTGCCAGCAGCCAAGTCCAGGAGGGCCGAAATGAGCAGTTCTTC.

V and J are TRBV9 and TRBJ1-5; D unclear. V was pared by 7 bases and J by 3 bases, with 11 bases between. Germline CDR1 and CDR2: SGDLS and YYNGEE. CDR3 length equals 13 residues. Here the CDR3 reads CASGGGSNQPQHF. The DNA of the CDR3 is TGTGCCAGCGGAGGCGGGTCCAATCAGCCCCAGCATTTT. Full variable domain (missing parts from reference TRBV9 and TRBJ1-5): DSGVTQTPKHLITATGQRVTLRCSPRSGDLSVYWYQQSLDQGLQFLIQYYNGEERAKGNILERFSAQQFPDLHSELNLSSLELGDSALYFCASGGGSNQPQHFGDGTRLSIL.

V is TRBV27 and J is TRBJ1-5; D is ambiguous. V was trimmed by 4 bases and J by 0 bases, leaving 7 bases between them. This CDR3 comprises 14 residues. Per the germline V gene, CDR1 is MNHEY and CDR2 is SMNVEV (reference sequence). CDR3 loop: CASSSGISNQPQHF. In nucleotides, the CDR3 is TGTGCCAGCAGTTCAGGAATTAGCAATCAGCCCCAGCATTTT.

The chain links TRBV4-3 to TRBJ1-3, with TRBD1 as a possible D gene (5 bases). Germline lookup yields CDR1 LGHNA and CDR2 YSLEER. This CDR3 spans 15 amino acids. Trimming cost V 4 bases and J 3 bases, with 13 bases left between them. CDR3 nucleotide sequence: TGCGCCAGCAGCCGTACAGGCGGCTATGGAAACACCATATATTTT. It specifies CASSRTGGYGNTIYF.

This clone was detected only once. V usage is TRBV28 and J usage is TRBJ1-6, with D unresolved. CDR1 MDHEN and CDR2 SYDVKM come from the germline V gene. Trimming took 4 bases from V and 10 from J, leaving 11 bases between them. The CDR3 loop spans 13 amino acids. CDR3 coding DNA: TGTGCCAGCAGTTCCGAGGGCCCATCACCCCTCCACTTT. Translation: CASSSEGPSPLHF.

This chain links TRBV15 with TRBJ2-2; 7 bases are shared with TRBD2. CDR3 size: 15 residues. Trimming at V came to 6 bases and at J to 3 bases, leaving 7 bases not matched to a gene. The germline V gene has CDR1 LNHNV and CDR2 YYDKDF (reference sequence). The CDR3 DNA reads TGTGCCACCAGGTTGGCGGGAGAGCACACCGGGGAGCTGTTTTTT. This codes for CATRLAGEHTGELFF.

The chain has TRBV12-3 or TRBV12-4 and TRBJ2-3; D call uncertain. V lost 5 bases to trimming and J lost 4 bases, with 4 bases between them. This CDR3 region has 11 residues. The DNA of the CDR3 is TGTGCCAGCAGTCGGGCAGATACGCAGTATTTT. It yields the protein CASSRADTQYF.

The chain links TRBV3-1 (or the pseudogene TRBV3-2) to TRBJ1-6; D might be TRBD1 (5 bases). The V gene lost 8 bases and the J gene lost 10 bases, with 9 bases spanning the gap. The CDR3 is made up of 11 amino acids. In germline, CDR1 is LGHDT, CDR2 YNNKEL (reference sequence). The CDR3 is CASPGGSPLHF. CDR3 nucleotide sequence: TGTGCCAGCCCGGGGGGATCACCCCTCCACTTT.

V usage is TRBV30 and J usage is TRBJ2-4, with D possibly being TRBD2 (6 bases). CDR3 length: 16 residues. Per germline, CDR1 GTSNPN and CDR2 SVGIG (reference sequence). Trimming pared 3 bases from V and 3 bases from J, leaving 18 bases between. The CDR3 region is CAWRTQGGSSKNIQYF. For the CDR3, the DNA is TGTGCCTGGAGAACCCAGGGAGGATCTAGCAAAAACATTCAGTACTTC.

The chain joins TRBV10-3 to TRBJ2-7, with 8 bases that match TRBD2. The CDR3 runs 15 residues. The V segment lost 0 bases and the J segment 0 bases; nucleotides outside the gene matches: 1. Germline CDR1 ENHRY, CDR2 SYGVKD. This chain's CDR3 is CAISESAGGSYEQYF. The CDR3 DNA reads as TGTGCCATCAGTGAGTCCGCGGGAGGCTCCTACGAGCAGTACTTC.

The chain recombines TRBV10-2 with TRBJ1-2; 7 bases line up with TRBD1. V shed 11 bases, J shed 5 bases, and the junction held 11 bases outside the gene matches. CDR1 is WSHSY, CDR2 SAAADI, per germline. The CDR3 is 13 residues long. CDR3 bases: TGCGCCGCACGGGACAGCCTAACTTATGGCTACACCTTC. Amino acid sequence: CAARDSLTYGYTF.

The rearrangement links TRBV5-6 to TRBJ2-2, with D perhaps TRBD2 (5 bases). CDR3 size: 14 residues. Per the germline V gene, CDR1 is SGHDT and CDR2 is YYEEEE. Trimming stripped 4 bases from V and 3 bases from J, with 10 bases between. As DNA, the CDR3 is TGTGCCAGCAGCCCGCCAGCGGACACCGGGGAGCTGTTTTTT. Residues: CASSPPADTGELFF. Supplemented by reference TRBV5-6 and TRBJ2-2, the full variable domain reads DAGVTQSPTHLIKTRGQQVTLRCSPKSGHDTVSWYQQALGQGPQFIFQYYEEEERQRGNFPDRFSGHQFPNYSSELNVNALLLGDSALYLCASSPPADTGELFFGEGSRLTVL.

The rearrangement links TRBV2 to TRBJ2-3; D possibly corresponds to TRBD1 (6 bases). V was trimmed by 2 bases and J by 6 bases, leaving 12 bases between them. This CDR3 is built from 14 residues. Germline-derived CDR1 and CDR2 are SNHLY and FYNNEI. CDR3 DNA sequence: TGTGCCAGCAGTGAAATGTCAGGGGTCGATACGCAGTATTTT. Residues: CASSEMSGVDTQYF.

This clone was detected a few times. The chain recombines TRBV6-5 with TRBJ1-2; 7 bases fit TRBD1. CDR3 length: 14 amino acids. The ends lost 5 bases at V and 8 bases at J; junction bases unmatched: 11. Per germline, CDR1 MNHEY and CDR2 SVGAGI. The CDR3 loop reads CASSQNRGFGGYTF. The DNA for the CDR3 is TGTGCCAGCAGTCAAAACAGGGGATTCGGCGGCTACACCTTC.

The chain is built from TRBV6-6 and TRBJ2-3; a possible D gene is TRBD2 (5 bases). The CDR3 spans 15 residues. V was trimmed by 2 bases and J by 6 bases, leaving 15 bases between them. Germline CDR1 reads MNHNY; CDR2 reads SVGAGI (reference sequence). Written as DNA, the CDR3 is TGTGCCAGCAGTTACATAGGTAGGGAGTTGGATACGCAGTATTTT. Translating it yields CASSYIGRELDTQYF.

V gene TRBV28 combines with J gene TRBJ1-4; 7 bases are shared with TRBD1. The germline V gene encodes CDR1 MDHEN and CDR2 SYDVKM. V trimming: 8 bases; J trimming: 4 bases; junction bases outside the gene matches: 4. The length of the CDR3 is 13 residues. CDR3 sequence reads: CASGTVINEKLFF. The CDR3 DNA sequence: TGTGCCAGCGGGACAGTCATTAATGAAAAACTGTTTTTT.

The chain joins TRBV7-9 to TRBJ1-2; no clear D. The V gene's germline CDR1 is SEHNR and CDR2 FQNEAQ (reference sequence). The CDR3 is 15 amino acids. The germline V and J ends were trimmed by 1 base and 8 bases, with 17 bases remaining between them. CDR3 nucleotide sequence: TGTGCCAGCAGCTTAGACCAGTACACCATCGGGGGCTACACCTTC. It yields the protein CASSLDQYTIGGYTF.

A few counts support this clone. The chain combines TRBV3-1 (or the pseudogene TRBV3-2) with TRBJ1-3; D is ambiguous. Germline values: CDR1 LGHDT, CDR2 YNNKEL (reference sequence). Trimming removed 4 bases from V and 0 bases from J, with 13 bases in between. The CDR3 extends over 16 amino acids. The CDR3 sequence: CASSPSRGSSGNTIYF. In DNA form, the CDR3 reads TGTGCCAGCAGCCCAAGTCGCGGGAGCTCTGGAAACACCATATATTTT.

The CDR3 here is CASSLQGAGTEAFF. DNA of the CDR3: TGTGCCAGCAGTTTACAGGGGGCAGGGACTGAAGCTTTCTTT. This chain connects TRBV28 to TRBJ1-1, with 8 bases matching TRBD1. J gave up 5 bases and V 2 bases, and 4 bases lay outside the gene matches. The CDR3 contains 14 residues. Germline loops: CDR1 MDHEN, CDR2 SYDVKM.